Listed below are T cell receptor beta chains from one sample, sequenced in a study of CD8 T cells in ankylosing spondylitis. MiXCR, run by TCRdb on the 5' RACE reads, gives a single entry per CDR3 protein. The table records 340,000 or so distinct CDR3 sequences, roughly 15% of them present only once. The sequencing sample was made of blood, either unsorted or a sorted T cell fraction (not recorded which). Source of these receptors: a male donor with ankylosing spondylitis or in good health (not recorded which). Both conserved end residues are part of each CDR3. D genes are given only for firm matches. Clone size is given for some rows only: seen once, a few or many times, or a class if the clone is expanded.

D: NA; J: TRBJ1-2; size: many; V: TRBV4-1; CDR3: CASSQDGKKGYGYTF; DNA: TGCGCCAGCAGCCAAGATGGAAAAAAGGGCTATGGCTACACCTTC
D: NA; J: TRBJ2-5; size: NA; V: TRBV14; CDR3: CASSQGLLVQETQYF; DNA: TGTGCCAGCAGCCAAGGGCTCTTGGTCCAAGAGACCCAGTACTTC
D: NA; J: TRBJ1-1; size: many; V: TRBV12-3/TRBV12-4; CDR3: CASSSGYFNTEAFF; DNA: TGTGCCAGCAGCTCGGGCTATTTCAACACTGAAGCTTTCTTT
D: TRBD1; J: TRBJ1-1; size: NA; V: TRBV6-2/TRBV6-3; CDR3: CASSYKGQEAFF; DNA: TGTGCCAGCAGTTATAAGGGACAGGAAGCTTTCTTT
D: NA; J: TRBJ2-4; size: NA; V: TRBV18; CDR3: CASSPPGINIQYF; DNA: TGTGCCAGCTCACCACCAGGGATAAACATTCAGTACTTC
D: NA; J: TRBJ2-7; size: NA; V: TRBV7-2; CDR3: CASSLQATYEQYF; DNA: TGTGCCAGCAGCTTGCAGGCCACCTACGAGCAGTACTTC
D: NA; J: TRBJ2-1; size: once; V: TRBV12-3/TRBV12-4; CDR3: CASSTTQGSEQFF; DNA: TGTGCCAGCAGCACAACACAGGGCAGTGAGCAGTTCTTC
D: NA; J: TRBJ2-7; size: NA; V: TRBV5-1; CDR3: CASSLGGYVSYEQYF; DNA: TGCGCCAGCAGCTTGGGGGGGTATGTGTCCTACGAGCAGTACTTC
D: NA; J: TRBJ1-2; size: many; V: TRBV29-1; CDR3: CSAVVETAYGYTF; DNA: TGCAGCGCCGTTGTCGAGACAGCGTATGGCTACACCTTC
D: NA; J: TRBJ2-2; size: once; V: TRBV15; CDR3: CATSRAWGSLANTGELFF; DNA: TGTGCCACCAGCAGAGCGTGGGGCAGTTTAGCGAACACCGGGGAGCTGTTTTTT
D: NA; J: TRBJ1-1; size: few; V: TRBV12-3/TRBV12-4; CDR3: CASAPGEGRLVEAFF; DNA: TGTGCCAGCGCCCCGGGGGAAGGACGCCTGGTTGAAGCTTTCTTT
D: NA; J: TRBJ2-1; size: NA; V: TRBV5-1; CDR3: CASNLAAGSYNEQFF; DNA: TGCGCCAGCAACTTAGCGGCAGGCTCCTACAATGAGCAGTTCTTC
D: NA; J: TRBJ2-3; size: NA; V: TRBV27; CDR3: CASSSWGVRDTQYF; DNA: TGTGCCAGCAGTTCCTGGGGAGTAAGGGATACGCAGTATTTT
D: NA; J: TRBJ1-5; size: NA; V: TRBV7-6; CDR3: CASSAGRINQPQHF; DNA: TGTGCCAGCAGCGCCGGACGGATCAATCAGCCCCAGCATTTT
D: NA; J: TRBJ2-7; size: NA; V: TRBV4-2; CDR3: CASSQGWTALSYEQYF; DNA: TGTGCCAGCAGCCAAGGTTGGACAGCCCTCTCCTACGAGCAGTACTTC
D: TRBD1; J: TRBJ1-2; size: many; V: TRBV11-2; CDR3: CASSLTGYGYTF; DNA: TGTGCCAGCAGCCTGACAGGGTATGGCTACACCTTC
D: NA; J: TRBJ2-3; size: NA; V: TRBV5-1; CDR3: CASSLALAIFTDTQYF; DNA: TGCGCCAGCAGCTTAGCACTAGCCATCTTCACAGATACGCAGTATTTT